The 9 T cell receptor beta chains below come from one sample, sequenced in a study of T cell repertoires in cytomegalovirus infection. TCRdb redid the calling of the reads with MiXCR, one entry per CDR3 protein. Counted here are approximately 500,000 distinct CDR3 sequences, approximately 10% occurring once; the ten biggest clones make up about 10%. The sequenced material came from PBMCs. The receptors originated from a human donor in good health (CMV status not recorded). Some clones in this sample may be carry-over from other donors' samples.

This clonotype was detected many times. The chain combines TRBV7-9 with TRBJ2-3; 13 nucleotides line up with TRBD2. The CDR3 has 20 residues. Looked up from germline, CDR1 is SEHNR and CDR2 is FQNEAQ (reference sequence). The V and J ends lost 3 bases and 3 bases, in that order; junction bases with no gene match: 15. CDR3 in DNA: TGTGCCAGCAGCTTCCCGACTAGCGGGGGGACCCCTCTAGCGACAGATACGCAGTATTTT. Encoded protein: CASSFPTSGGTPLATDTQYF.

This clonotype has a count of ten or more. V usage is TRBV9 and J usage is TRBJ2-3; D uncertain. The V gene lost 4 bases and the J gene lost 2 bases, with 17 bases spanning the gap. Looked up from germline, CDR1 is SGDLS and CDR2 is YYNGEE. The CDR3 spans 16 residues. The chain's CDR3 is CASSPLNGIPTDTQYF. For the CDR3, the DNA is TGTGCCAGCAGCCCCCTCAATGGGATACCCACAGATACGCAGTATTTT.

Ten or more counts support this clonotype. The chain is built from TRBV4-1 and TRBJ2-3; D uncertain. The V end lost 0 bases, the J end lost 9 bases, and 16 bases lay between the germline ends. The CDR3 spans 15 residues. Germline V gene data show CDR1 as MGHRA and CDR2 as YSYEKL. CDR3 protein: CASSQEWASSETQYF. CDR3 nucleotide sequence: TGCGCCAGCAGCCAAGAGTGGGCCTCCTCGGAGACGCAGTATTTT.

This clonotype was detected only a few times. The rearrangement joins TRBV10-3 to TRBJ2-1; TRBD1 matches at 9 bases. The CDR3 loop spans 15 amino acids. Trimming at V came to 0 bases and at J to 10 bases, leaving 7 bases not matched to a gene. Germline V gene lookup returns CDR1 ENHRY and CDR2 SYGVKD. Here the CDR3 reads CAISESRTGEVEQFF. CDR3 DNA: TGTGCCATCAGTGAGTCAAGGACAGGGGAAGTGGAGCAGTTCTTC.

The table lists this clonotype with many counts. This sequence joins TRBV3-1 and TRBJ2-5; D gene unclear. The V gene lost 1 base and the J gene lost 3 bases, with 3 bases spanning the gap. CDR1 and CDR2 (germline): LGHDT, YNNKEL (reference sequence). The CDR3 totals 12 residues. In nucleotides, the CDR3 is TGTGCCAGCAGCCAAGTTAAAGAGACCCAGTACTTC. Its translation is CASSQVKETQYF.

The CDR3 is CASSPDRGEEPQHF. The CDR3 DNA reads TGTGCCAGCAGCCCTGACAGGGGGGAAGAGCCCCAGCATTTT. The chain recombines TRBV5-6 with TRBJ1-5; TRBD1 aligns across 9 bases. The CDR3 totals 14 residues. Germline assignment: CDR1 SGHDT and CDR2 YYEEEE. The V segment lost 4 bases and the J segment 8 bases; nucleotides outside the gene matches: 7.

The chain joins TRBV5-1 to TRBJ2-1, with D possibly matching TRBD2 (5 bases). With 0 bases removed from V and 8 bases from J, the gap between germline ends came to 15 bases. The CDR3 runs to 15 residues. CDR1 is SGHRS, CDR2 YFSETQ, per germline. The CDR3 loop reads CASSLVLAKGDEQFF. The CDR3 nucleotides are TGCGCCAGCAGCTTGGTTCTAGCCAAGGGTGATGAGCAGTTCTTC. The whole variable domain, remainder taken from reference TRBV5-1 and TRBJ2-1, is KAGVTQTPRYLIKTRGQQVTLSCSPISGHRSVSWYQQTPGQGLQFLFEYFSETQRNKGNFPGRFSGRQFSNSRSEMNVSTLELGDSALYLCASSLVLAKGDEQFFGPGTRLTVL.

This chain links TRBV15 with TRBJ2-5; TRBD1 matches at 7 bases. Per germline, CDR1 LNHNV and CDR2 YYDKDF (reference sequence). With 0 bases clipped from V and 2 bases from J, the junction kept 6 bases outside the gene matches. The CDR3 spans 16 residues. The CDR3 here is CATSRERDSAQETQYF. The CDR3 DNA reads TGTGCCACCAGCAGAGAGAGGGACAGCGCTCAAGAGACCCAGTACTTC. The complete variable domain, with remaining parts taken from reference TRBV15 and TRBJ2-5, reads DAMVIQNPRYQVTQFGKPVTLSCSQTLNHNVMYWYQQKSSQAPKLLFHYYDKDFNNEADTPDNFQSRRPNTSFCFLDIRSPGLGDTAMYLCATSRERDSAQETQYFGPGTRLLVL.

V usage is TRBV3-1 and J usage is TRBJ2-1, with 7 bases aligning to TRBD2. Germline V gene sequence: CDR1 LGHDT, CDR2 YNNKEL (reference sequence). The J segment lost 2 bases and the V segment lost 2 bases, leaving 6 bases of the junction unmatched. CDR3 length: 16 amino acids. CDR3 coding DNA: TGTGCCAGCAGCCAACCGACTAGCAGAACCTACAATGAGCAGTTCTTC. Translated: CASSQPTSRTYNEQFF.